This TCR beta chain originates from a study of OX40 agonist ivuxolimab in advanced cancers. About the study: Every 2 weeks, patients received ivuxolimab intravenously, dosed at 0.01 to 10 mg/kg.

Autoimmune disease history or systemic immunosuppression was exclusionary. Study results and limitations: Compared with others, partial responders at 0.1-3.0 mg/kg displayed clonal expansion among the lowest.

CDR3 size: 11 residues. Germline CDR1 and CDR2: DFQATT and SNEGSKA (reference sequence). V lost 3 bases to trimming and J lost 9 bases, with 9 bases between them. TCRdb keeps only in-frame clones here, not all; method: immunoSEQ multiplex PCR. The table includes 70,000 to 95,000 clones, approximately 85% detected once. Of note for this clone: Its cognate antigen is unknown.

The sequences come from CD4+ or CD8+ T cells sorted from blood, collected in a trial of the OX40 agonist ivuxolimab. The receptor was isolated from an adult with an advanced solid tumor such as melanoma, head and neck, liver or kidney cancer. This rearrangement joins TRBV20-1 to TRBJ2-1; no clear D gene. CDR3 sequence (DNA): TGCAGTGCTAGTTATGGTGGTGAGCAGTTCTTC. Its protein is CSASYGGEQFF.